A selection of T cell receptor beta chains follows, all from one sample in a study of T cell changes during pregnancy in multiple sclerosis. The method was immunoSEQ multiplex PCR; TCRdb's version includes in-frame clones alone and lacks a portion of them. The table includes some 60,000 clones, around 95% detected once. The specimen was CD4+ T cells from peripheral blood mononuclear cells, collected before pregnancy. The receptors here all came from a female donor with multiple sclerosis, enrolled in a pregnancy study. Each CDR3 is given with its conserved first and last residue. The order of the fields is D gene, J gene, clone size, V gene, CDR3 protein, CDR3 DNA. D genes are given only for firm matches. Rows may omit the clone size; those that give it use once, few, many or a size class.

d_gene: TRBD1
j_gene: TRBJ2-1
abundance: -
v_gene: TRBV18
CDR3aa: CASSPGQGHGNEQFF
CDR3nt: TGTGCCAGCTCACCGGGACAGGGGCATGGCAATGAGCAGTTCTTC

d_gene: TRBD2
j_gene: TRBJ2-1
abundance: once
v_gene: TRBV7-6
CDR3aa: CASSLVGSGALYNEQFF
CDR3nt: TGTGCCAGCAGCTTAGTGGGTAGCGGGGCATTATACAATGAGCAGTTCTTC

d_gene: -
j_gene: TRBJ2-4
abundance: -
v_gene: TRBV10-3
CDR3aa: CAISESELQGGKNIQYF
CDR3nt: TGTGCCATCAGTGAGTCAGAGCTACAGGGCGGCAAAAACATTCAGTACTTC

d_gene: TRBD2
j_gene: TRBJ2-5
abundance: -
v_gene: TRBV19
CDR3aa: CASALGSGGKETQYF
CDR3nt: TGTGCCAGTGCCCTCGGGTCCGGGGGGAAGGAGACCCAGTACTTC

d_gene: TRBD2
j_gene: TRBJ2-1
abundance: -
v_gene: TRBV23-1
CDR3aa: CASSQSSGRSYNEQFF
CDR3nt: TGCGCCAGCAGTCAATCTAGCGGGCGCTCCTACAATGAGCAGTTCTTC

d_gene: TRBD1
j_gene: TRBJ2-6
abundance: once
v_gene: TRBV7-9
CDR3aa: CASNRQGAPGANVLTF
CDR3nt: TGTGCCAGCAACCGACAGGGGGCACCTGGGGCCAACGTCCTGACTTTC

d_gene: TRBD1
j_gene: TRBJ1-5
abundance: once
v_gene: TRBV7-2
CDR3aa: CASSSGQVNQPQHF
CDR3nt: TGTGCCAGCAGCTCGGGACAGGTTAATCAGCCCCAGCATTTT

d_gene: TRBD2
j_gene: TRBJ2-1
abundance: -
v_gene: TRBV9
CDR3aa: CASSGLAGPADEQFF
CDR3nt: TGTGCCAGCAGCGGACTAGCGGGACCTGCAGATGAGCAGTTCTTC

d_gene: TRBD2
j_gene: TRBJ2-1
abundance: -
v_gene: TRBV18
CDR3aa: CASSPLAGSSSYNEQFF
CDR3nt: TGTGCCAGCTCACCACTAGCGGGTTCGAGCTCCTACAATGAGCAGTTCTTC

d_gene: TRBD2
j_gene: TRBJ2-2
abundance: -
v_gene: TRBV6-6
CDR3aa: CASSGLADGELFF
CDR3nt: TGTGCCAGCAGTGGACTAGCTGACGGGGAGCTGTTTTTT

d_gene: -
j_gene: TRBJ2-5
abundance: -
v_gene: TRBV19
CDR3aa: CASSFRAGQETQYF
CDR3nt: TGTGCCAGTAGTTTTCGAGCTGGTCAAGAGACCCAGTACTTC

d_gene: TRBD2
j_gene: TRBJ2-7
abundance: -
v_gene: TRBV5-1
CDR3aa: CASSTLAGLSYEQYF
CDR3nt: TGCGCCAGCAGCACCCTAGCGGGCCTCTCCTACGAGCAGTACTTC

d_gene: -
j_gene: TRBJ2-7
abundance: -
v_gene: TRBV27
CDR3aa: CASSDIGQLYEQYF
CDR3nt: TGTGCCAGCAGTGACATAGGACAGCTTTACGAGCAGTACTTC

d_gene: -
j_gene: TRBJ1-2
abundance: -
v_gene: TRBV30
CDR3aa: CAWSVHREKAGYTF
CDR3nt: TGTGCCTGGAGTGTACACAGGGAGAAGGCTGGCTACACCTTC

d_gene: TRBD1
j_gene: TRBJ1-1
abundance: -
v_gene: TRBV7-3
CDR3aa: CASRGQGEAFF
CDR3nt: TGTGCCAGCAGAGGACAGGGTGAAGCTTTCTTT

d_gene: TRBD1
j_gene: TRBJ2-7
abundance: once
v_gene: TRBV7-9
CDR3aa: CASSLTGGGSSYEQYF
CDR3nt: TGTGCCAGCAGCCTTACAGGGGGCGGAAGCTCCTACGAGCAGTACTTC

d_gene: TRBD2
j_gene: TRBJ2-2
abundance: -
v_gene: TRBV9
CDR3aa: CASSDLAATNTGELFF
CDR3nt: TGTGCCAGCAGCGACCTAGCGGCTACGAACACCGGGGAGCTGTTTTTT

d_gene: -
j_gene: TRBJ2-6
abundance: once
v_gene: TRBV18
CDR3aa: CASSPPLGGTDSGANVLTF
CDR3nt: TGTGCCAGCTCACCCCCCCTTGGAGGGACCGACTCTGGGGCCAACGTCCTGACTTTC

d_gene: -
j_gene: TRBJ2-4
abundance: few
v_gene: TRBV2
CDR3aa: CASTPNDKNIQYF
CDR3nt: TGTGCCAGCACCCCTAATGACAAAAACATTCAGTACTTC

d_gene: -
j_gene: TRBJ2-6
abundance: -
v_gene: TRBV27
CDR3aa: CASSFGGGYGANVLTF
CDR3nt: TGTGCCAGCAGTTTTGGGGGGGGCTATGGGGCCAACGTCCTGACTTTC

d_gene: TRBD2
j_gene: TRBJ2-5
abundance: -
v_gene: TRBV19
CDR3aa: CASSIRALLAGGGWEETQYF
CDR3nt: TGTGCCAGTAGTATCCGGGCACTACTAGCGGGAGGAGGTTGGGAGGAGACCCAGTACTTC

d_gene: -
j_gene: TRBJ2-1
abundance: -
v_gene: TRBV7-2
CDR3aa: CASSLIADNEQFF
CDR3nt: TGTGCCAGCAGCTTGATAGCGGACAATGAGCAGTTCTTC

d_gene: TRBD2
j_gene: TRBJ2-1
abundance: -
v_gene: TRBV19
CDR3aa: CATREVSGSVNEQFF
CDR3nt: TGTGCCACCAGGGAAGTAAGCGGGAGTGTTAATGAGCAGTTCTTC

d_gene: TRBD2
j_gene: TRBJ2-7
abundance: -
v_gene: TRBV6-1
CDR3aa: CASRYSGSFYEQYF
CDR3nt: TGTGCCAGCAGATATAGCGGGAGTTTCTACGAGCAGTACTTC

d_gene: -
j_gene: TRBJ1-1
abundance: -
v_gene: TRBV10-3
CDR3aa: CAISRQSNTEAFF
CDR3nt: TGTGCCATCTCGAGGCAGAGTAACACTGAAGCTTTCTTT

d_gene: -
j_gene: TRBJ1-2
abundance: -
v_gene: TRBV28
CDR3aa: CASSMRRQWRGYTF
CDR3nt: TGTGCCAGCAGTATGAGGCGTCAATGGAGGGGCTACACCTTC

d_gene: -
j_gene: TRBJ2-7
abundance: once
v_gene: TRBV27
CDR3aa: CASSPFSQSYEQYF
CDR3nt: TGTGCCAGCAGTCCCTTCTCACAATCCTACGAGCAGTACTTC

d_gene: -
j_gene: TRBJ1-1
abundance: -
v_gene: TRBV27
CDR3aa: CASSLGGRTEAFF
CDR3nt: TGTGCCAGCAGTTTGGGGGGGCGGACTGAAGCTTTCTTT

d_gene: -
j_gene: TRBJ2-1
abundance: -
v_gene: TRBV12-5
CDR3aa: CASDSAGGNEQFF
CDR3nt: TGTGCTAGTGATTCCGCAGGTGGGAATGAGCAGTTCTTC